The 28 T cell receptor beta chains presented below share a single source sample, sequenced in a study of blood T cell repertoires in COVID-19. The assay was immunoSEQ multiplex PCR, and TCRdb's table has in-frame clones only and misses some. Of 150,000 to 200,000 clones in the sample, around four fifths were seen once. Sequenced: peripheral blood. All receptors derive from an elderly woman with COVID-19, enrolled during active disease.

The chain joins TRBV27 to TRBJ2-3; 8 positions match TRBD1. This CDR3 region has 15 residues. The J segment lost 2 bases and the V segment lost 5 bases, leaving 6 bases of the junction unmatched. CDR1 and CDR2 from the germline V gene are MNHEY and SMNVEV (reference sequence). In nucleotides, the CDR3 is TGTGCCAGCAGTACCAGACAGGGGTCCACAGATACGCAGTATTTT. Its translation: CASSTRQGSTDTQYF.

This clone showed up just a few times. This chain connects TRBV5-6 to TRBJ2-3; D perhaps matches TRBD2 (7 bases). CDR1 is SGHDT, CDR2 YYEEEE, per germline. The CDR3 spans 15 residues. The V end was cut by 6 bases, the J end by 2 bases, with 16 bases between. The CDR3 loop is CASTRGARTTDTQYF. The CDR3 bases are TGTGCCAGCACACGGGGGGCCCGAACCACAGATACGCAGTATTTT.

The chain recombines TRBV7-9 with TRBJ2-3; D perhaps matches TRBD2 (6 bases). The CDR3 contains 13 residues. Germline V gives CDR1 SEHNR, CDR2 FQNEAQ (reference sequence). Trimming stripped 10 bases from V and 0 bases from J, with 11 bases between. CDR3 in amino acids: CATGAPSTDTQYF. The CDR3, as DNA: TGTGCCACGGGAGCGCCAAGCACAGATACGCAGTATTTT. Drawing the rest from reference TRBV7-9 and TRBJ2-3, the complete variable domain is DTGVSQNPRHKITKRGQNVTFRCDPISEHNRLYWYRQTLGQGPEFLTYFQNEAQLEKSRLLSDRFSAERPKGSFSTLEIQRTEQGDSAMYLCATGAPSTDTQYFGPGTRLTVL.

The chain is built from TRBV10-3 and TRBJ1-4; D might be TRBD1 (5 bases). The germline V and J ends were trimmed by 7 bases and 11 bases, with 17 bases remaining between them. Germline loops: CDR1 ENHRY, CDR2 SYGVKD. The CDR3 extends over 13 amino acids. Written as DNA, the CDR3 is TGTGCCATCACGGCCGAACCTGGGGGGAAACTGTTTTTT. This sequence encodes CAITAEPGGKLFF.

V is TRBV19 and J is TRBJ2-3; 7 bases line up with TRBD2. The CDR3 covers 17 residues. The trim removed 4 bases at V and 3 bases at J, leaving 13 bases unmatched. Germline lookup yields CDR1 LNHDA and CDR2 SQIVND (reference sequence). The CDR3 here is CASSSAVSQRGTDTQYF. CDR3 nucleotide sequence: TGTGCCAGTAGTAGCGCGGTGAGTCAGCGGGGAACAGATACGCAGTATTTT.

Only a few counts were recorded for this clone. The chain joins TRBV2 to TRBJ2-7, with a weak D call TRBD1 (6 bases). V was pared by 8 bases and J by 0 bases, with 14 bases between. The CDR3 totals 14 residues. Germline V lookup: CDR1 SNHLY, CDR2 FYNNEI. The CDR3 protein is CASYSQGSSYEQYF. In DNA form, the CDR3 reads TGTGCCAGCTATTCACAGGGATCCTCCTACGAGCAGTACTTC.

The chain joins TRBV5-1 to TRBJ2-1; D is possibly TRBD2 (5 bases). The CDR3 totals 15 residues. V lost 3 bases and J lost 12, with 22 bases in between. The germline gives CDR1 SGHRS, CDR2 YFSETQ. Written as DNA, the CDR3 is TGCGCCAGCAGCTCTGGACTGCTTTCCGTGGATCCGCAGTTCTTC. It translates to CASSSGLLSVDPQFF.

The chain combines TRBV25-1 with TRBJ1-4, with D tentatively TRBD1 (5 bases). Trimming took 1 base from V and 8 from J, leaving 14 bases between them. Germline CDR1 and CDR2: MGHDK and SYGVNS. CDR3 length: 15 amino acids. The CDR3 nucleotides are TGTGCCAGCAGTGAATCTGGGGCAGCAGGAGAAAAACTGTTTTTT. Encoded protein: CASSESGAAGEKLFF.

This chain joins TRBV12-5 and TRBJ1-1, with D tentatively TRBD1 (5 bases). Germline values: CDR1 LGHNT, CDR2 FRNRAP. The CDR3 extends over 15 amino acids. Trimming removed 4 bases at V and 4 bases at J, with 16 bases between. The CDR3 DNA reads as TGTGCTAGTGGTTCCGGGCAGGGTTTGAGCACTGAAGCTTTCTTT. Protein product: CASGSGQGLSTEAFF.

This rearrangement joins TRBV7-8 to TRBJ2-3, with 7 bases that match TRBD2. Germline trimming cut 6 bases from V and 1 base from J; bases unmatched to any gene: 13. Germline assignment: CDR1 SGHVS and CDR2 FQNEAQ. There are 17 residues in the CDR3. The CDR3: CASRLRTASGGTDTQYF. The CDR3 DNA is TGTGCCAGCAGGCTAAGAACGGCTAGCGGTGGCACAGATACGCAGTATTTT.

The J gene is TRBJ2-7, the V gene TRBV5-1; 14 positions agree with TRBD2. Germline-derived CDR1 and CDR2 are SGHRS and YFSETQ. The junction had 10 bases not matched to a gene; V was cut back by 5 bases and J by 3 bases. The CDR3 is 17 residues long. The CDR3, as DNA: TGCGCCAGCAGACCCGGGACTAGCGGGAGAGGGAGCTACGAGCAGTACTTC. It encodes CASRPGTSGRGSYEQYF.

In its sample, this clone was seen once. V gene TRBV12-3 or TRBV12-4 combines with J gene TRBJ1-6; D is unclear. CDR3 size: 13 residues. The germline V and J ends were trimmed by 3 bases and 14 bases, with 14 bases remaining between them. CDR3: CASSLGALPALHF. In nucleotides, the CDR3 is TGTGCCAGCAGTTTGGGCGCTCTTCCGGCCCTCCACTTT.

The CDR3 loop reads CATYDSGSSTDTQYF. CDR3 DNA sequence: TGTGCCACCTACGATAGCGGGAGTAGCACAGATACGCAGTATTTT. The V and J genes are TRBV28 and TRBJ2-3, with 9 bases identical to TRBD2. Trimming at V came to 10 bases and at J to 0 bases, leaving 8 bases not matched to a gene. This CDR3 has 15 amino acids. The germline CDR1 and CDR2 sequences are MDHEN and SYDVKM.

This sequence joins TRBV7-3 and TRBJ2-7; 9 bases are shared with TRBD1. CDR1 SGHTA and CDR2 FQGTGA come from the germline V gene. Trimming cost V 5 bases and J 7 bases; bases outside gene matches: 6. CDR3 size: 13 residues. This CDR3 reads CASSIQGAGEQYF. For the CDR3, the DNA is TGTGCCAGCAGCATACAGGGGGCAGGGGAGCAGTACTTC.

This chain connects TRBV7-8 to TRBJ2-7; D is uncertain. Germline loops: CDR1 SGHVS, CDR2 FQNEAQ. The CDR3 is made up of 17 amino acids. Trimming cost V 5 bases and J 0 bases, with 20 bases left between them. CDR3: CASSPPQYGFSSYEQYF. In DNA, the CDR3 is TGTGCCAGCAGCCCCCCCCAGTACGGGTTTAGCTCCTACGAGCAGTACTTC. Supplemented by reference TRBV7-8 and TRBJ2-7, the full variable domain reads GAGVSQSPRYKVAKRGQDVALRCDPISGHVSLFWYQQALGQGPEFLTYFQNEAQLDKSGLPSDRFFAERPEGSVSTLKIQRTQQEDSAVYLCASSPPQYGFSSYEQYFGPGTRLTVT.

The chain combines TRBV19 with TRBJ2-4, with a possible D match to TRBD2 (6 bases). V lost 4 bases, J lost 5 bases, and 21 bases lay in between. CDR3 length: 17 amino acids. CDR1 LNHDA and CDR2 SQIVND come from the germline V gene (reference sequence). This CDR3 is CASSRGVGQNLENIQYF. The CDR3 DNA sequence: TGTGCCAGTAGTAGGGGGGTAGGGCAGAACTTAGAAAACATTCAGTACTTC. The full variable domain, with the rest looked up from reference TRBV19 and TRBJ2-4, is DGGITQSPKYLFRKEGQNVTLSCEQNLNHDAMYWYRQDPGQGLRLIYYSQIVNDFQKGDIAEGYSVSREKKESFPLTVTSAQKNPTAFYLCASSRGVGQNLENIQYFGAGTRLSVL.

This chain connects TRBV10-2 to TRBJ1-6; TRBD1 agrees at 7 bases. Per the germline V gene, CDR1 is WSHSY and CDR2 is SAAADI. CDR3 size: 15 residues. The ends lost 6 bases at V and 5 bases at J; junction bases unmatched: 7. CDR3 in DNA: TGCGCCAGCAGACCCCAGGGGGGAAATAATTCACCCCTCCACTTT. Translating gives CASRPQGGNNSPLHF.

The chain links TRBV28 to TRBJ1-5; D ambiguous. Germline V gene lookup returns CDR1 MDHEN and CDR2 SYDVKM. The CDR3 is 12 amino acids. V lost 3 bases to trimming and J lost 6 bases, with 6 bases between them. The CDR3 DNA sequence: TGTGCCAGCAGTTTTTACGGTCAGCCCCAGCATTTT. Its translation is CASSFYGQPQHF.

This clone has a handful of counts. The chain uses TRBV7-3 and TRBJ1-2; 9 bases align to TRBD1. This CDR3 has 14 amino acids. CDR1 SGHTA and CDR2 FQGTGA come from the germline V gene. The ends lost 5 bases at V and 4 bases at J; junction bases unmatched: 5. CDR3 region: CASSRTGDSYGYTF. The CDR3 region has the DNA TGTGCCAGCAGCCGGACAGGGGATAGCTATGGCTACACCTTC.

The V gene is TRBV10-3, the J gene TRBJ2-2, with D tentatively TRBD2 (6 bases). The length of the CDR3 is 17 residues. Germline CDR1 ENHRY, CDR2 SYGVKD. Trimming removed 7 bases at V and 0 bases at J, with 18 bases between. The CDR3 DNA reads as TGTGCCATCACCGAGGGTATTGGACTAACGAACACCGGGGAGCTGTTTTTT. Amino acid sequence: CAITEGIGLTNTGELFF.

This rearrangement joins TRBV2 to TRBJ1-2; 7 bases align to TRBD1. Germline V gene lookup returns CDR1 SNHLY and CDR2 FYNNEI. V shed 7 bases and J 4 bases; nucleotides not matched to a gene: 15. This CDR3 comprises 16 residues. This CDR3 is CASTGMVAGGFYGYTF. DNA of the CDR3: TGTGCCAGCACCGGAATGGTGGCAGGGGGGTTCTATGGCTACACCTTC.

The V call is TRBV12-3 or TRBV12-4, the J call TRBJ1-2; 10 bases match TRBD1. V shed 5 bases, J shed 8 bases, and the junction held 5 bases outside the gene matches. CDR3 length: 13 residues. CDR3 bases: TGTGCCAGCAGTCCGACAGGGGGCTGGGGCTACACCTTC. Residues: CASSPTGGWGYTF.

The V and J genes are TRBV9 and TRBJ2-7; 7 bases are a match to TRBD1. This CDR3 region has 15 residues. The junction had 11 bases not matched to a gene; V was cut back by 4 bases and J by 4 bases. In germline, CDR1 is SGDLS, CDR2 YYNGEE. The CDR3 bases are TGTGCCAGCAGCCCTGGGTTGACAGGGCCTTACGAGCAGTACTTC. As protein: CASSPGLTGPYEQYF.

The chain combines TRBV7-8 with TRBJ1-2; 8 nucleotides line up with TRBD1. This CDR3 is 15 amino acids long. Germline CDR1 reads SGHVS; CDR2 reads FQNEAQ. Trimming took 2 bases from V and 2 from J; bases not matched to a gene: 4. The chain's CDR3 is CASSLRQGTNYGYTF. The CDR3 bases are TGTGCCAGCAGCTTAAGACAGGGGACCAACTATGGCTACACCTTC. Full variable domain (missing parts from reference TRBV7-8 and TRBJ1-2): GAGVSQSPRYKVAKRGQDVALRCDPISGHVSLFWYQQALGQGPEFLTYFQNEAQLDKSGLPSDRFFAERPEGSVSTLKIQRTQQEDSAVYLCASSLRQGTNYGYTFGSGTRLTVV.

The chain combines TRBV18 with TRBJ1-4; 8 bases align to TRBD1. In germline, CDR1 is KGHSH, CDR2 LQKENI. CDR3 length equals 18 residues. V was clipped by 2 bases and J by 2 bases; unmatched bases: 10. The CDR3 protein is CASSPNFQGASTNEKLFF. As DNA, the CDR3 is TGTGCCAGCTCACCAAATTTCCAGGGGGCTTCGACTAATGAAAAACTGTTTTTT. Combining the CDR3 with reference TRBV18 and TRBJ1-4 gives the whole variable domain NAGVMQNPRHLVRRRGQEARLRCSPMKGHSHVYWYRQLPEEGLKFMVYLQKENIIDESGMPKERFSAEFPKEGPSILRIQQVVRGDSAAYFCASSPNFQGASTNEKLFFGSGTQLSVL.

The chain is built from TRBV11-2 and TRBJ2-7, with TRBD2 matching 7 bases. This CDR3 is 13 amino acids long. Germline CDR1 and CDR2: SGHAT and FQNNGV. The V gene end was trimmed by 6 bases and the J gene end by 1 base; junction bases not matched to a gene: 3. The CDR3 DNA is TGTGCCAGCAGGGAGCGGGGATCCTACGAGCAGTACTTC. Its translation is CASRERGSYEQYF.

This chain joins TRBV6-6 and TRBJ1-5, with 7 bases aligning to TRBD1. Germline V lookup: CDR1 MNHNY, CDR2 SVGAGI (reference sequence). This CDR3 spans 14 amino acids. Losses at the gene ends were 2 bases for V and 7 bases for J; bases not matched to a gene: 5. CDR3 nucleotide sequence: TGTGCCAGCAGTTACGAGGGACAGTCCCAGCCCCAGCATTTT. This sequence encodes CASSYEGQSQPQHF.

V and J are TRBV6-2 or TRBV6-3 and TRBJ2-1, with 12 bases matching TRBD2. V was clipped by 5 bases and J by 4 bases; unmatched bases: 9. CDR1 is MNHEY, CDR2 SVGEGT, per germline. This CDR3 has 17 residues. CDR3: CASSQPTSGGPYNEQFF. CDR3 coding DNA: TGTGCCAGCAGTCAACCGACTAGCGGGGGCCCATACAATGAGCAGTTCTTC.